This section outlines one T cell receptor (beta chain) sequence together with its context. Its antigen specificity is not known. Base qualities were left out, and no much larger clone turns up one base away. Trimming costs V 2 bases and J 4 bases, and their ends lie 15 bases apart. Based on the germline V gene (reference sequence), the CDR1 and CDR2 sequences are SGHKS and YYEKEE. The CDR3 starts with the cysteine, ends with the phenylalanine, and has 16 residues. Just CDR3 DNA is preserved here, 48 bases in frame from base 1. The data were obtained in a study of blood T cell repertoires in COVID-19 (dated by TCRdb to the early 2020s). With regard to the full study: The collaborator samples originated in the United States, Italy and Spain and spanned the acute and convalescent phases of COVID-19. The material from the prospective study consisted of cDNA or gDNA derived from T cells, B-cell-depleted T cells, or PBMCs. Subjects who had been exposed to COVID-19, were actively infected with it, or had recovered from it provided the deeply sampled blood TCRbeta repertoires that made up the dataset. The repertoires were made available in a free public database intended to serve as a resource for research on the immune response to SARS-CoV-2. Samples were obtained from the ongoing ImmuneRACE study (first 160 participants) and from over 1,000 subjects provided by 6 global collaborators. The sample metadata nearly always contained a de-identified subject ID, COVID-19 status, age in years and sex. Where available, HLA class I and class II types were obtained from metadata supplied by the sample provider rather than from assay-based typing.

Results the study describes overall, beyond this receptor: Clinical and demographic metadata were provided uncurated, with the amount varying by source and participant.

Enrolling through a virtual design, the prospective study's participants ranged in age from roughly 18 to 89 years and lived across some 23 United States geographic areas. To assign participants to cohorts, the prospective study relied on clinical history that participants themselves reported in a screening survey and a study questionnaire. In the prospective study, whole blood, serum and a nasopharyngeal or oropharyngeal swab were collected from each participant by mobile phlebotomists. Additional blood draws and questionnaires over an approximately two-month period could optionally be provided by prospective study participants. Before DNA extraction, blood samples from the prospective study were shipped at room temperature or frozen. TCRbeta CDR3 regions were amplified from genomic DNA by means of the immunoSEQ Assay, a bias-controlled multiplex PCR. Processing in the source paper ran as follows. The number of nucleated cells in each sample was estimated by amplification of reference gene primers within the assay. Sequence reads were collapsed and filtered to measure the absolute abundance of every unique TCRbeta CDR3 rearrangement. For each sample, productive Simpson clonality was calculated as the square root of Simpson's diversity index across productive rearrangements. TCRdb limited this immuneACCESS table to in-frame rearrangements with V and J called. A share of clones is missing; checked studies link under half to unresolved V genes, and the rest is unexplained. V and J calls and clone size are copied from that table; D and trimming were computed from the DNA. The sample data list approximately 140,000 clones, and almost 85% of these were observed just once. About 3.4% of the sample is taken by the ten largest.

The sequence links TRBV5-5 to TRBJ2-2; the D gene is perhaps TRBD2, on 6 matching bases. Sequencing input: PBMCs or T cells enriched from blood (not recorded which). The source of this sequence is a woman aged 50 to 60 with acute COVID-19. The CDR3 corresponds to CASSFTTRPGTGELFF. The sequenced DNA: TGTGCCAGCAGCTTCACGACTAGGCCGGGCACCGGGGAGCTGTTTTTT. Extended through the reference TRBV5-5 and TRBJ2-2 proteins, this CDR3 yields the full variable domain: DAGVTQSPTHLIKTRGQQVTLRCSPISGHKSVSWYQQVLGQGPQFIFQYYEKEERGRGNFPDRFSARQFPNYSSELNVNALLLGDSALYLCASSFTTRPGTGELFFGEGSRLTVL.